This T cell receptor (beta chain) was found in a study of T cell responses to AZD1222 COVID-19 vaccine. Findings and caveats of the study: Unmutated regions of variants are reportedly targeted by nearly half of spike-specific TCRs. The peak T cell response came first, and repertoires were sampled only after it. Donors skewed white British and female; clonal diversity was possibly underestimated.

This CDR3 comprises 15 residues. Germline CDR1 is LGHNA and CDR2 is YNFKEQ. Unmatched junction bases numbered 2, after V lost 3 bases and J lost 0 bases. Clones were read by immunoSEQ multiplex PCR, and TCRdb kept only the in-frame ones, dropping some. The sample consists of around 150,000 clones, 90% of them appearing once. With respect to this clone: The antigen is not known.

Sequenced material: peripheral blood, taken 28 days after the second AZD1222 dose. The chain combines TRBV4-2 with TRBJ1-1; the match to TRBD1 covers 9 bases. This clonotype was obtained from an adult who received the AZD1222 COVID-19 vaccine. The CDR3 loop is CASSQGQGLNTEAFF. CDR3 nucleotides: TGTGCCAGCAGCCAGGGACAGGGCCTGAACACTGAAGCTTTCTTT.